This T cell receptor (beta chain) was sequenced for a study of OX40 agonist ivuxolimab in advanced cancers. V shed 5 bases and J 0 bases; nucleotides not matched to a gene: 12. Germline-derived CDR1 and CDR2 are MNHEY and SMNVEV (reference sequence). The CDR3 loop spans 17 amino acids. This clone was seen a handful of times. Sequenced by immunoSEQ multiplex PCR; TCRdb stores in-frame clones only, minus some. The sample yields roughly 65,000 clones, about four fifths seen once. The J gene is TRBJ1-1, the V gene TRBV27; 7 bases align to TRBD1. This clonotype was sampled from an adult with an advanced solid tumor such as melanoma, head and neck, liver or kidney cancer. The material was CD4+ or CD8+ T cells sorted from blood, obtained in a trial of the OX40 agonist ivuxolimab. The CDR3, as DNA: TGTGCCAGCAGTCCAAGACAGGGCCGCTTCATGAACACTGAAGCTTTCTTT. Amino acids: CASSPRQGRFMNTEAFF.